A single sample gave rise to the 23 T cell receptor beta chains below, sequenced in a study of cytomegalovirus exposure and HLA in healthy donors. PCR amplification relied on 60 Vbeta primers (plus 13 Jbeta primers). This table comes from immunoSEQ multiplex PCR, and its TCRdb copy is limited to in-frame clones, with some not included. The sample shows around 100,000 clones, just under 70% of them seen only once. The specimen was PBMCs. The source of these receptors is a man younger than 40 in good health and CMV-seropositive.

The CDR3 sequence is CASSFYPTTGEAFF. CDR3 DNA sequence: TGTGCCAGCAGTTTCTACCCAACGACAGGAGAAGCTTTCTTT. The V call is TRBV28, the J call TRBJ1-1, with TRBD1 as a possible D gene (6 bases). Germline CDR1 reads MDHEN; CDR2 reads SYDVKM. V dropped 3 bases and J dropped 8 bases, with 16 bases sitting between them. This CDR3 is built from 14 residues.

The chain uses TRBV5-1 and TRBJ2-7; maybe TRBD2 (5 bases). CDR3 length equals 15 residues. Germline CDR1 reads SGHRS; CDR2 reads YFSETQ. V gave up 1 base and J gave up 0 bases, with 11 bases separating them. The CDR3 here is CASSLTGILSYEQYF. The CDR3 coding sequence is TGCGCCAGCAGCTTGACCGGGATCCTCTCCTACGAGCAGTACTTC.

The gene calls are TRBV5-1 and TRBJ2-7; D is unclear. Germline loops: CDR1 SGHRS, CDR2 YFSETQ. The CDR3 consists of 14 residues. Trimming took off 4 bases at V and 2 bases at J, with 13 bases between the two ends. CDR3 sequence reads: CASSPIRGPYEQYF. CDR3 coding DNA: TGCGCCAGCAGCCCTATCCGAGGCCCCTACGAGCAGTACTTC.

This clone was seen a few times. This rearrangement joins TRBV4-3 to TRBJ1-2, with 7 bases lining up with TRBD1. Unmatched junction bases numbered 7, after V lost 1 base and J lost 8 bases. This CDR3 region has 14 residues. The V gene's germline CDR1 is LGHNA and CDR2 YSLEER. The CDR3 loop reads CASSQGGGGWGYTF. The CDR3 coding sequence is TGCGCCAGCAGCCAAGGAGGGGGCGGGTGGGGCTACACCTTC.

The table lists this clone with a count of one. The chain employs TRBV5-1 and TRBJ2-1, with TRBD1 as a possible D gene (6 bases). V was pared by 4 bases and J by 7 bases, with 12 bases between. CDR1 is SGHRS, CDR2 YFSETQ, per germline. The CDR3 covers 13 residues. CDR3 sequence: CASSSKRGNEQFF. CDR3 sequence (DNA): TGCGCCAGCAGCAGCAAGAGGGGGAATGAGCAGTTCTTC.

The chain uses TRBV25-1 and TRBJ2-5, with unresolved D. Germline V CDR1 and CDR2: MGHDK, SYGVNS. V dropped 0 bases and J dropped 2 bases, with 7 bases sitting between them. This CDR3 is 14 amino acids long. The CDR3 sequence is CASSEYPRQETQYF. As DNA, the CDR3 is TGTGCCAGCAGTGAATATCCCAGGCAAGAGACCCAGTACTTC. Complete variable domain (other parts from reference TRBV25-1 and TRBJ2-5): EADIYQTPRYLVIGTGKKITLECSQTMGHDKMYWYQQDPGMELHLIHYSYGVNSTEKGDLSSESTVSRIRTEHFPLTLESARPSHTSQYLCASSEYPRQETQYFGPGTRLLVL.

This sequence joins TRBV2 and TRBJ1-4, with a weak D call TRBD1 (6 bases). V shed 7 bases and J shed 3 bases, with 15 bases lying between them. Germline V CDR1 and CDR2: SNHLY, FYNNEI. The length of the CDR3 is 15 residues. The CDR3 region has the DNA TGTGCCAGCACCGAACTGGGACATCCTAATGAAAAACTGTTTTTT. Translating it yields CASTELGHPNEKLFF.

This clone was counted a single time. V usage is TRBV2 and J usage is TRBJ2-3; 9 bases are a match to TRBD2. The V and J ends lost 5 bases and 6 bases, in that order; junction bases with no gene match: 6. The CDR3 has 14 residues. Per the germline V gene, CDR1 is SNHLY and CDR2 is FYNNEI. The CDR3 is CASSTSGRRDTQYF. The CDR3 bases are TGTGCCAGCAGTACTAGCGGGCGTCGGGATACGCAGTATTTT.

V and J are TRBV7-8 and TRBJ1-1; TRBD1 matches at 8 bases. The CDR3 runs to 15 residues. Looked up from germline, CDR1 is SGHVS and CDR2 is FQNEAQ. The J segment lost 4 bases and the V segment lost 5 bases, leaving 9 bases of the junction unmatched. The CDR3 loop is CASSPQTGGVTEAFF. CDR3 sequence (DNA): TGTGCCAGCAGCCCGCAAACAGGGGGGGTCACTGAAGCTTTCTTT. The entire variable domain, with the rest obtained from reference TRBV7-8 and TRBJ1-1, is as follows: GAGVSQSPRYKVAKRGQDVALRCDPISGHVSLFWYQQALGQGPEFLTYFQNEAQLDKSGLPSDRFFAERPEGSVSTLKIQRTQQEDSAVYLCASSPQTGGVTEAFFGQGTRLTVV.

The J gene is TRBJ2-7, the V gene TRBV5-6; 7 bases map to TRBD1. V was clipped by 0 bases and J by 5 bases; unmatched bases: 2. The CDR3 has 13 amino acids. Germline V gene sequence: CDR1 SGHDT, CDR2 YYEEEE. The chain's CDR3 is CASSLGGGDEQYF. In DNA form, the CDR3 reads TGTGCCAGCAGCTTGGGAGGGGGCGACGAGCAGTACTTC.

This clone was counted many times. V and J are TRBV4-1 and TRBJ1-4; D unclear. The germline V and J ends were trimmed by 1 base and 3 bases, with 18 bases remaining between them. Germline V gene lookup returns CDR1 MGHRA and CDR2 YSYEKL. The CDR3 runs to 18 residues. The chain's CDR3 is CASSQVGSRESSNEKLFF. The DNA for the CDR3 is TGCGCCAGCAGCCAAGTAGGATCACGGGAGAGCTCTAATGAAAAACTGTTTTTT.

The CDR3 spells CASSSTSGRGTDTQYF. The CDR3, as DNA: TGCGCCAGCAGCTCTACATCCGGCAGGGGCACAGATACGCAGTATTTT. The V call is TRBV5-1, the J call TRBJ2-3; tentative D call: TRBD1 (5 bases). The V and J ends lost 3 bases and 1 base respectively, with 15 bases between them. In germline, CDR1 is SGHRS, CDR2 YFSETQ. The CDR3 length is 16 residues. Full variable domain (outside the CDR3, taken from reference TRBV5-1 and TRBJ2-3): KAGVTQTPRYLIKTRGQQVTLSCSPISGHRSVSWYQQTPGQGLQFLFEYFSETQRNKGNFPGRFSGRQFSNSRSEMNVSTLELGDSALYLCASSSTSGRGTDTQYFGPGTRLTVL.

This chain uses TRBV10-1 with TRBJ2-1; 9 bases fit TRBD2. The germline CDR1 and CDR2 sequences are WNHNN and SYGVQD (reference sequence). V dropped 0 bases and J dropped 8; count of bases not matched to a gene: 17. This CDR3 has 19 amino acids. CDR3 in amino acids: CASSESKGASGKIMHEQFF. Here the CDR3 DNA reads TGCGCCAGCAGTGAGTCGAAAGGGGCTAGCGGGAAGATTATGCATGAGCAGTTCTTC.

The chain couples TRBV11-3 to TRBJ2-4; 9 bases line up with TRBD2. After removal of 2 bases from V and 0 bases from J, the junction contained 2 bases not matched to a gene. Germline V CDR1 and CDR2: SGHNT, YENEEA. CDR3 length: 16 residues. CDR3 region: CASSLLAGSAKNIQYF. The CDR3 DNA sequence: TGTGCCAGCAGCTTACTAGCGGGGTCAGCCAAAAACATTCAGTACTTC.

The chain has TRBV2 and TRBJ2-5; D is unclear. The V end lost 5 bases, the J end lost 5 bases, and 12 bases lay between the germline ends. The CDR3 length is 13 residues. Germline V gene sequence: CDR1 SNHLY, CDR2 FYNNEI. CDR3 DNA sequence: TGTGCCAGCAGTCTATTCGCGCTGGAGACCCAGTACTTC. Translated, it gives CASSLFALETQYF.

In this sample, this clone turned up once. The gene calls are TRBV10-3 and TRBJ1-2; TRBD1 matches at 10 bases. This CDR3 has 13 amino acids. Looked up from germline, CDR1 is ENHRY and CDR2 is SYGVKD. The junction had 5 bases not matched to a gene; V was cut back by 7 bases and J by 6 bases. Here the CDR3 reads CAINTGTGDGYTF. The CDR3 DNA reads TGTGCCATCAATACCGGGACAGGGGATGGCTACACCTTC.

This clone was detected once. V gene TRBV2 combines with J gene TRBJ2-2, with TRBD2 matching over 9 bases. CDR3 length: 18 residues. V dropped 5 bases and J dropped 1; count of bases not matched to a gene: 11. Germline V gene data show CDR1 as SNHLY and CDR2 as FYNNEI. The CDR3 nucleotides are TGTGCCAGCAGTCTCCTCCGGCTAGCGGGAAAGAACACCGGGGAGCTGTTTTTT. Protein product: CASSLLRLAGKNTGELFF. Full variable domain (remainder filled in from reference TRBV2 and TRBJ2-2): EPEVTQTPSHQVTQMGQEVILRCVPISNHLYFYWYRQILGQKVEFLVSFYNNEISEKSEIFDDQFSVERPDGSNFTLKIRSTKLEDSAMYFCASSLLRLAGKNTGELFFGEGSRLTVL.

The DNA of the CDR3 is TGTGCCAGCAGTCAGGACAGGGGTGAATACAATGAGCAGTTCTTC. Protein product: CASSQDRGEYNEQFF. The chain carries TRBV6-6 and TRBJ2-1; TRBD1 matches at 9 bases. Germline lookup yields CDR1 MNHNY and CDR2 SVGAGI (reference sequence). The CDR3 length is 15 residues. The trim removed 5 bases at V and 4 bases at J, leaving 6 bases unmatched.

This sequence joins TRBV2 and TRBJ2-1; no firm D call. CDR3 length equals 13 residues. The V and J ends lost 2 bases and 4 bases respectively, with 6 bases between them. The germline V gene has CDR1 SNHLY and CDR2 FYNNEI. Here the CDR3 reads CASSESVYNEQFF. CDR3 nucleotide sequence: TGTGCCAGCAGTGAATCTGTTTACAATGAGCAGTTCTTC. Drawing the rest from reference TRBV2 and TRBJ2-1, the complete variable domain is EPEVTQTPSHQVTQMGQEVILRCVPISNHLYFYWYRQILGQKVEFLVSFYNNEISEKSEIFDDQFSVERPDGSNFTLKIRSTKLEDSAMYFCASSESVYNEQFFGPGTRLTVL.

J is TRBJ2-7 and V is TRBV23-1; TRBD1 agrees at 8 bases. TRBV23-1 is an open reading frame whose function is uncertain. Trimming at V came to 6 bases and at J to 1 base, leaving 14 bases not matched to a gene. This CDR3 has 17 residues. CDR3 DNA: TGCGCCAGCAGCCAAATACCCGACAGGGGCAGGTCCTACGAGCAGTACGTC. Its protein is CASSQIPDRGRSYEQYV.

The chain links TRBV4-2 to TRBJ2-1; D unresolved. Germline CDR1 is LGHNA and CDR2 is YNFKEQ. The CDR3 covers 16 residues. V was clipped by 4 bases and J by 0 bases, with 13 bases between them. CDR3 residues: CASSRSISSSYNEQFF. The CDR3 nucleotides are TGTGCCAGCAGCCGCTCAATTTCTAGCTCCTACAATGAGCAGTTCTTC.

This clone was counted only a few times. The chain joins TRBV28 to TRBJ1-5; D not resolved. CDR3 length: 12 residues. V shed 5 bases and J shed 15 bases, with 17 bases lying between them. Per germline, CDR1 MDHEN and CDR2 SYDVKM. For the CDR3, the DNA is TGTGCCAGCAGTCCCCCAACCCAGGCCCCGCATTTT. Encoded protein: CASSPPTQAPHF.

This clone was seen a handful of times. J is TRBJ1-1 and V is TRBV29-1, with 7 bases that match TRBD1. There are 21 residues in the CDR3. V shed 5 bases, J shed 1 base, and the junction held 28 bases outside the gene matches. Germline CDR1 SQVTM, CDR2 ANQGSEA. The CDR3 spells CSVFPDQLAQRRTGQNTEAFF. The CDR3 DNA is TGCAGCGTTTTCCCCGACCAGCTGGCCCAGCGAAGGACAGGCCAGAACACTGAAGCTTTCTTT.